These T cell receptor beta chains were read from a single sample in a study of blood T cell repertoires in COVID-19. Repertoires were generated with immunoSEQ multiplex PCR, while TCRdb's copy carries only in-frame clones and drops some. The table shows 200,000 to 250,000 clones, with approximately 91% occurring only once. The source material was peripheral blood. These TCRs come from a man aged 25-45 years with COVID-19, enrolled during active disease. Each CDR3 is given with its conserved first and last residue. The D gene is left open where the match is weak. Clone size is given for some rows only: seen once, a few or many times, or a class if the clone is expanded.

V gene,D gene,clone size,J gene,CDR3 DNA,CDR3 protein
TRBV4-1,TRBD2,-,TRBJ2-1,TGCGCCAGCAGCCAGAGAGGGACGGGGAGGGGTAATGAGCAGTTCTTC,CASSQRGTGRGNEQFF
TRBV13,-,few,TRBJ1-5,TGTGCCAGCAGCTTCGGGGGGACCAATCAGCCCCAGCATTTT,CASSFGGTNQPQHF
TRBV5-4,TRBD1,-,TRBJ2-3,TGTGCCAGCAGCGCGGGGACAGGGTACACAGATACGCAGTATTTT,CASSAGTGYTDTQYF
TRBV7-9,-,-,TRBJ1-6,TGTGCCAGCGAGCTTCGGGGACACAGCTCCTATAATTCACCCCTCCACTTT,CASELRGHSSYNSPLHF
TRBV3-1/TRBV3-2,TRBD1,few,TRBJ1-6,TGTGCCAGCAGCCAAGAAACAGGGGGCTGGAATTCACCCCTCCACTTT,CASSQETGGWNSPLHF
TRBV11-2,TRBD2,-,TRBJ2-3,TGTGCCAGCAGCTTAGAGGGGGTAGCGGGGGCAACGCAGTATTTT,CASSLEGVAGATQYF
TRBV7-9,-,-,TRBJ2-1,TGTGCCAGCAGCTTAGAGGCAGGGGATGTGCATGAGCAGTTCTTC,CASSLEAGDVHEQFF
TRBV5-6,TRBD2,-,TRBJ2-1,TGTGCCAGCAGCCGGGGACTAGCGGGGGTTAATGAGCAGTTCTTC,CASSRGLAGVNEQFF
TRBV3-1/TRBV3-2,TRBD1,-,TRBJ1-2,TGTGCCAGCAGCCTTGGGACAGGAGGATATGGCTACACCTTC,CASSLGTGGYGYTF
TRBV2,-,-,TRBJ2-1,TGTGCCAGCAGCGTGACTATTACCCAGACCAAGCAGTTCTTC,CASSVTITQTKQFF
TRBV7-7,TRBD2,-,TRBJ2-5,TGTGCCAGCAGCTCTCAGCGGGGGGCGTACCAAGAGACCCAGTACTTC,CASSSQRGAYQETQYF
TRBV9,TRBD2,once,TRBJ2-1,TGTGCCAGCAGCCCCACGCCCGGGGGGAGTTACAATGAGCAGTTCTTC,CASSPTPGGSYNEQFF
TRBV6-5,-,-,TRBJ1-3,TGTGCCAGCATCCAGAGAAACACCATATATTTT,CASIQRNTIYF
TRBV28,-,-,TRBJ1-6,TGTGCCAGCAGTTTAACTGACAGAAATTCACCCCTCCACTTT,CASSLTDRNSPLHF
TRBV19,-,once,TRBJ2-1,TGTGCCAGTACTAGTTGGGCTAGCGCAGCTGATGAGCAGTTCTTC,CASTSWASAADEQFF
TRBV9,-,-,TRBJ1-3,TGTGCCAGCAGCTTCAGGGGAAACACCATATATTTT,CASSFRGNTIYF
TRBV9,TRBD1,-,TRBJ1-6,TGTGCCAGCAGGGGACAGGGGAATTCACCCCTCCACTTT,CASRGQGNSPLHF
TRBV7-2,TRBD1,-,TRBJ2-7,TGTGCCAGCAGCTTAGGGTGGACAGGGGATTCCTACGAGCAGTACTTC,CASSLGWTGDSYEQYF
TRBV5-4,-,-,TRBJ1-6,TGTGCCAGCAGCTTGGATCAAGGGGCTAATTCACCCCTCCACTTT,CASSLDQGANSPLHF
TRBV6-6,-,-,TRBJ2-7,TGTGCCAGCAGTCAACAGGTTGAGCAGTACTTC,CASSQQVEQYF
TRBV19,TRBD1,-,TRBJ1-5,TGTGCCAGTAGAAACCGGGACAGGGGTGTCAATCAGCCCCAGCATTTT,CASRNRDRGVNQPQHF
TRBV3-1/TRBV3-2,TRBD1,-,TRBJ2-4,TGTGCCAGCAGCCAAGGAGGACAGGCTTTAGCCAAAAACATTCAGTACTTC,CASSQGGQALAKNIQYF
TRBV5-1,-,-,TRBJ1-5,TGCGCCAGCAGCTTGTATGGTGATAGAGTCCAGCCCCAGCATTTT,CASSLYGDRVQPQHF
TRBV7-3,-,-,TRBJ1-6,TGTGCCAGCAGCCAGGCCGCGGGTGGGAATTCACCCCTCCACTTT,CASSQAAGGNSPLHF
TRBV6-5,-,-,TRBJ1-1,-,CASILGGMTDTEAFF
TRBV27,-,-,TRBJ1-1,TGTGCCAGCAGAAACTACCAGGGGCGGAACACTGAAGCTTTCTTT,CASRNYQGRNTEAFF
TRBV5-1,TRBD1,-,TRBJ2-5,TGCGCCAGCAGCTTCCGACAGGGATATGAGACCCAGTACTTC,CASSFRQGYETQYF
TRBV18,-,-,TRBJ1-2,TGTGCCAGCTCACCACAGGCAGGGTCGGACTATGGCTACACCTTC,CASSPQAGSDYGYTF
TRBV3-1/TRBV3-2,TRBD2,-,TRBJ2-1,TGTGCCAGCAGCCAGGGAGTAGCGGGGGGAGACAATGAGCAGTTCTTC,CASSQGVAGGDNEQFF